The source of this T cell receptor (beta chain) is a study of shared clonotypes between healthy human individuals. Naive CD8 cells were CD45RO-negative, positively selected for CCR7, excluding terminally differentiated effector memory CD45RA+ cells. This clone was picked up one time. This table comes from immunoSEQ multiplex PCR, and its TCRdb copy is limited to in-frame clones, with some not included. Among more than 600,000 clones, around 90% were seen once, and the ten largest hold about 24%. Germline V gene lookup returns CDR1 LNHDA and CDR2 SQIVND (reference sequence). The CDR3 has 15 amino acids. Trimming left V 1 base short and J 2 bases short, with 12 bases between.

This receptor was obtained from a man aged 25-45 years in good health. This chain connects TRBV19 to TRBJ2-7; D may be TRBD2 (6 bases). The specimen sequenced was naive CD8+ T cells sorted from blood. The CDR3 loop is CASSIGILAPYEQYF. In nucleotides, the CDR3 is TGTGCCAGTAGTATAGGAATCCTAGCGCCCTACGAGCAGTACTTC.